This T cell receptor beta chain was documented in a study of regulatory dendritic cells for organ transplantation. Regarding the study as a whole: Memory T cells were less diverse than naive, with memory CD8+ most oligoclonal.

CDR1 and CDR2 (germline): MNHEY, SMNVEV (reference sequence). This CDR3 is 13 amino acids long. The V gene lost 0 bases and the J gene lost 0 bases, with 3 bases spanning the gap. FACS sorted CD4+ or CD8+ T cells into CD45RA+ naive and CD45RO+ memory. Remarks on this clone: The target antigen is unknown.

Assay used: immunoSEQ multiplex PCR; TCRdb lists only in-frame clones, some missing. The table records fewer than 50,000 clones, over 80% of them present only once. The chain uses TRBV27 and TRBJ2-7; no clear D. The TCR originated in a human donor in good health. Sequencing was performed on naive CD8+ T cells from blood. Subset meaning: CD45RA+ naive T cells. The CDR3 bases are TGTGCCAGCAGTTTATCCATCTCCTACGAGCAGTACTTC. Translated: CASSLSISYEQYF.